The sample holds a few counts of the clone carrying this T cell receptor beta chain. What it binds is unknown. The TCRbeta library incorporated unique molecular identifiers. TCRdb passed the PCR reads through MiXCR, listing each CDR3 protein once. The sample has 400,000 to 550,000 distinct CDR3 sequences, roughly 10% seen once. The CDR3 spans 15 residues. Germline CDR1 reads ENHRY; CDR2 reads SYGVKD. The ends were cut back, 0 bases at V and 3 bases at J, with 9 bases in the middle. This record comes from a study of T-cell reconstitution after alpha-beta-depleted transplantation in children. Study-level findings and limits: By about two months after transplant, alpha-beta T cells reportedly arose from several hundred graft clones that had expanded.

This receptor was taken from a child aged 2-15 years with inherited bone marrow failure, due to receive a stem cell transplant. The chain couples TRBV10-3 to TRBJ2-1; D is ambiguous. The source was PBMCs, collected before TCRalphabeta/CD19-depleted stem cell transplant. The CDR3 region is CAISESIPGYNEQFF. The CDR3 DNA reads TGTGCCATCAGTGAGTCGATACCTGGCTACAATGAGCAGTTCTTC.